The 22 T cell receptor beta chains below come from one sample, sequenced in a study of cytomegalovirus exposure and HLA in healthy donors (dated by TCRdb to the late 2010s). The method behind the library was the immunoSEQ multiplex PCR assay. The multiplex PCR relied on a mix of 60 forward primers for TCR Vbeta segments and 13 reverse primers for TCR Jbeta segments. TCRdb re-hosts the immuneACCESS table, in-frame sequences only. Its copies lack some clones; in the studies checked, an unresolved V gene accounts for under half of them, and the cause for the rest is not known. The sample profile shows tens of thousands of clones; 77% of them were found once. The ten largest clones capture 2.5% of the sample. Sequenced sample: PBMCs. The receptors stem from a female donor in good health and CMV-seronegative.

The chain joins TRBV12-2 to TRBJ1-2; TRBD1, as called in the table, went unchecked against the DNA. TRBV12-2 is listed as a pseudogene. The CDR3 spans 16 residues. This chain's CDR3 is CASRRGHSNTYYGYTF. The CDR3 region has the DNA TGTGCAAGTCGCCGGGGACATTCAAACACATACTATGGCTACACCTTC.

As DNA, the CDR3 is TGTGCCAGCAGATGGGGCCAGCGGGACTACAATGAGCAGTTCTTC. This gives the protein CASRWGQRDYNEQFF. V gene TRBV2 combines with J gene TRBJ2-1; 7 bases are a match to TRBD2. CDR1 and CDR2 (germline): SNHLY, FYNNEI. V was clipped by 6 bases and J by 3 bases; unmatched bases: 8. The CDR3 runs 15 residues.

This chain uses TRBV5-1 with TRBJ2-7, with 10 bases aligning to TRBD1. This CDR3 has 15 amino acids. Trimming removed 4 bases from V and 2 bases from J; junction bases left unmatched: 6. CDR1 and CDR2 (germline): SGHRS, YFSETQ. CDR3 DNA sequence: TGCGCCAGCAGCCCCGGGACAGGGGCACCCTACGAGCAGTACTTC. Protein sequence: CASSPGTGAPYEQYF.

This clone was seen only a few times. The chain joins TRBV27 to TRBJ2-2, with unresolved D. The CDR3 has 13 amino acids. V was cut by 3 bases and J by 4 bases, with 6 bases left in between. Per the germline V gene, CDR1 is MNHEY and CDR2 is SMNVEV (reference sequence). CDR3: CASSFLATGELFF. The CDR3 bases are TGTGCCAGCAGTTTTTTGGCCACCGGGGAGCTGTTTTTT.

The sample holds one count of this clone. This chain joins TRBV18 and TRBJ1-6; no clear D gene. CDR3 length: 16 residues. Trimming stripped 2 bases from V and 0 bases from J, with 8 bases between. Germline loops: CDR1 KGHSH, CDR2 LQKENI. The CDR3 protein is CASSPETPSYNSPLHF. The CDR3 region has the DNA TGTGCCAGCTCACCAGAGACACCCTCCTATAATTCACCCCTCCACTTT.

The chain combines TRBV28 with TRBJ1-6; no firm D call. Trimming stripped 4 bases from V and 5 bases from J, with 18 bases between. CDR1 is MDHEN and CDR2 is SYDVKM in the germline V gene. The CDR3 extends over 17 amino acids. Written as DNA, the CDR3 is TGTGCCAGCAGTTCGTTTTGGACGGGATCCAATAATTCACCCCTCCACTTT. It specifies CASSSFWTGSNNSPLHF.

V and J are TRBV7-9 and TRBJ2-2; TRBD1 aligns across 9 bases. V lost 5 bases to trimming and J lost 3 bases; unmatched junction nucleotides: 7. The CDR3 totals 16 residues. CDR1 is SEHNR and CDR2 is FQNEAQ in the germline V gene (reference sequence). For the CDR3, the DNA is TGTGCCAGCAGCCGAGGGGGACAGGGTGACACCGGGGAGCTGTTTTTT. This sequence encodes CASSRGGQGDTGELFF.

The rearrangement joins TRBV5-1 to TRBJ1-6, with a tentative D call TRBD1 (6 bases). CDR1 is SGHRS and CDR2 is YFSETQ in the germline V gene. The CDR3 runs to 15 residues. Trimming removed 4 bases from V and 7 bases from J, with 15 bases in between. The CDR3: CASSMNRETNSPLHF. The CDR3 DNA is TGCGCCAGCAGCATGAACAGGGAAACCAATTCACCCCTCCACTTT.

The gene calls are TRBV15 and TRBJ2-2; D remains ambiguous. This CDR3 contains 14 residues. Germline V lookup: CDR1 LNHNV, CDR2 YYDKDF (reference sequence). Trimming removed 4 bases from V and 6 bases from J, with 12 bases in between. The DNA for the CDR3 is TGTGCCACCAGCACCCCCGAGCCGTCCGGGGAGCTGTTTTTT. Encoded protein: CATSTPEPSGELFF.

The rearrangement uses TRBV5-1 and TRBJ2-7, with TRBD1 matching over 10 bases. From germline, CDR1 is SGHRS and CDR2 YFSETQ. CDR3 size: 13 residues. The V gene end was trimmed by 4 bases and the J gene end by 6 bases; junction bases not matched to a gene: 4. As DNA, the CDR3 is TGCGCCAGCAGCCCGGGGACAGGGGCCGAGCAGTACTTC. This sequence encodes CASSPGTGAEQYF. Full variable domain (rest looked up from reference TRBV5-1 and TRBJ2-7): KAGVTQTPRYLIKTRGQQVTLSCSPISGHRSVSWYQQTPGQGLQFLFEYFSETQRNKGNFPGRFSGRQFSNSRSEMNVSTLELGDSALYLCASSPGTGAEQYFGPGTRLTVT.

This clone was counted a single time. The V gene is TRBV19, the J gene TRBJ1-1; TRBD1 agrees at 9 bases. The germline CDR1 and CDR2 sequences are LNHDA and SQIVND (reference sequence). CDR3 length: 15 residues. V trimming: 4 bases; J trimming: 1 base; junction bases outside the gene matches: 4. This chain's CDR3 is CASSRMTGGNTEAFF. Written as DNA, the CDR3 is TGTGCCAGTAGTAGGATGACAGGGGGGAACACTGAAGCTTTCTTT.

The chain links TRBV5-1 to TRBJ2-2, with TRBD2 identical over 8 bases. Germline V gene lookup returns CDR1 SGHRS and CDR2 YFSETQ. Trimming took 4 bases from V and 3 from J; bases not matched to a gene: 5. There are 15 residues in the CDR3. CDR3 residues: CASSLSGIDTGELFF. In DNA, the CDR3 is TGCGCCAGCAGCCTTAGCGGGATAGACACCGGGGAGCTGTTTTTT.

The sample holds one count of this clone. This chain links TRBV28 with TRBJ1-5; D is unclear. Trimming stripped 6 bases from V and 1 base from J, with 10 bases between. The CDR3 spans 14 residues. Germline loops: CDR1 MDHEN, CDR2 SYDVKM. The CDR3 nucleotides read TGTGCCAGCAGCCCCTACCTGAGCAATCAGCCCCAGCATTTT. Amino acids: CASSPYLSNQPQHF.

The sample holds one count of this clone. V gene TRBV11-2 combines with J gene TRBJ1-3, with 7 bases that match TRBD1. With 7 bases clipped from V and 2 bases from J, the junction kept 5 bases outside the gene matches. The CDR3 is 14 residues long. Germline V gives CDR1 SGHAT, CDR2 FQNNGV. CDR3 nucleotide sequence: TGTGCCAGCAACCCCGGGACAGCTGGAAACACCATATATTTT. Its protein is CASNPGTAGNTIYF.

CDR3 sequence: CASSLRTNTGELFF. The DNA for the CDR3 is TGTGCCAGCAGTTTGCGGACGAACACCGGGGAGCTGTTTTTT. The chain couples TRBV27 to TRBJ2-2, with D unresolved. The V gene lost 3 bases and the J gene lost 0 bases, with 5 bases spanning the gap. Germline CDR1 MNHEY, CDR2 SMNVEV (reference sequence). The length of the CDR3 is 14 residues.

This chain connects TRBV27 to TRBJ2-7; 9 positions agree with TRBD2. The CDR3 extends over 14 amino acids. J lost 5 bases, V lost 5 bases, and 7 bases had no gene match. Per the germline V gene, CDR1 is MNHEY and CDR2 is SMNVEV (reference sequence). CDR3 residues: CASSKLAGNHEQYF. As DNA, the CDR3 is TGTGCCAGCAGTAAGCTAGCGGGAAATCACGAGCAGTACTTC.

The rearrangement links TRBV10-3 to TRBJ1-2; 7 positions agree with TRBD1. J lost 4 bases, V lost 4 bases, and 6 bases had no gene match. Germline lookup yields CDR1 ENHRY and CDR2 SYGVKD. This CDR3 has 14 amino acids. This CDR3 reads CAISGQGGLYGYTF. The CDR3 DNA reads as TGTGCCATCAGTGGGCAGGGGGGCCTCTATGGCTACACCTTC.

The CDR3 nucleotides are TGTGCCTGGAGCGAGCCTTCAGAGACCCAGTACTTC. Its translation is CAWSEPSETQYF. J is TRBJ2-5 and V is TRBV30; D is undetermined. V was cut by 3 bases and J by 4 bases, with 9 bases left in between. The CDR3 has 12 residues. The germline V gene encodes CDR1 GTSNPN and CDR2 SVGIG (reference sequence).

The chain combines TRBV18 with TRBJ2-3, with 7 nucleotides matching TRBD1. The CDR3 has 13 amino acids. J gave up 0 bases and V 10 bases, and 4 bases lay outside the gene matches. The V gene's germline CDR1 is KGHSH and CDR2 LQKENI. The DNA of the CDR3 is TGTGCCACCGCGACAGGGAGCACAGATACGCAGTATTTT. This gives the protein CATATGSTDTQYF.

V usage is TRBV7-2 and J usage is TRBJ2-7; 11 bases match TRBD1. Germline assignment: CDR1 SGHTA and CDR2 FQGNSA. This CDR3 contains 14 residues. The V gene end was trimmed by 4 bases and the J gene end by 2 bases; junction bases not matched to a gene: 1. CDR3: CASSWGQGAYEQYF. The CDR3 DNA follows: TGTGCCAGCAGCTGGGGACAGGGGGCCTACGAGCAGTACTTC.

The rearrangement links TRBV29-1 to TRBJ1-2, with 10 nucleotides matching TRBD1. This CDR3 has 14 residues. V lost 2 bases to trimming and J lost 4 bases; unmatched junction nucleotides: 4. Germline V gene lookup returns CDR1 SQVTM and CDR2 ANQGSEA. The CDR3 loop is CSVETGQGSYGYTF. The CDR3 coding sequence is TGCAGCGTTGAAACGGGACAGGGGAGCTATGGCTACACCTTC. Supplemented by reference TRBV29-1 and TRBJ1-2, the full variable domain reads SAVISQKPSRDICQRGTSLTIQCQVDSQVTMMFWYRQQPGQSLTLIATANQGSEATYESGFVIDKFPISRPNLTFSTLTVSNMSPEDSSIYLCSVETGQGSYGYTFGSGTRLTVV.

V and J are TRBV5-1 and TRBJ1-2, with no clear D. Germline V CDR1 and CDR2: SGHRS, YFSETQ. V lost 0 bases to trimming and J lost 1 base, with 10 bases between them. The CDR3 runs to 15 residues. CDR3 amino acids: CASSLGWAGNYGYTF. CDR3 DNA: TGCGCCAGCAGCTTGGGTTGGGCTGGTAACTATGGCTACACCTTC.